A single sample is the source of the 10 T cell receptor beta chains below, sequenced in a study of cytotoxic CD8 clonotypes in ibrutinib-treated CLL. The data were produced by immunoSEQ multiplex PCR, yet TCRdb's version contains in-frame clones alone and is incomplete. The sample contains roughly 250,000 clones, around three quarters of which appear only once. Sequences were derived from PBMCs, sampled after 24 months of ibrutinib treatment. The receptors were sampled from a human donor with chronic lymphocytic leukemia.

The gene calls are TRBV7-6 and TRBJ2-7; the D is unclear. The V end was cut by 5 bases, the J end by 0 bases, with 11 bases between. The germline gives CDR1 SGHVS, CDR2 FNYEAQ. CDR3 length: 14 amino acids. The CDR3 spells CASSPMGVSYEQYF. The CDR3, as DNA: TGTGCCAGCAGCCCCATGGGCGTCTCCTACGAGCAGTACTTC.

The gene calls are TRBV4-1 and TRBJ2-7; D call uncertain. This CDR3 contains 15 residues. V gave up 0 bases and J gave up 1 base, with 10 bases separating them. CDR1 is MGHRA, CDR2 YSYEKL, per germline. In nucleotides, the CDR3 is TGCGCCAGCAGCCAAGACGATTTAGAATCCTACGAGCAGTACTTC. Its translation: CASSQDDLESYEQYF.

The chain couples TRBV10-3 to TRBJ2-7, with D possibly being TRBD1 (6 bases). This CDR3 spans 14 amino acids. The V gene lost 6 bases and the J gene lost 0 bases, with 12 bases spanning the gap. CDR1 ENHRY and CDR2 SYGVKD come from the germline V gene. Here the CDR3 reads CAIRNRDNSYEQYF. DNA of the CDR3: TGTGCCATCAGGAACCGGGACAACTCCTACGAGCAGTACTTC.

The chain has TRBV5-1 and TRBJ2-1; D gene ambiguous. V was pared by 6 bases and J by 4 bases, with 5 bases between. Germline loops: CDR1 SGHRS, CDR2 YFSETQ. The CDR3 covers 11 residues. The CDR3 sequence is CASTVYNEQFF. The CDR3 nucleotides read TGCGCCAGCACAGTTTACAATGAGCAGTTCTTC.

The V gene is TRBV28, the J gene TRBJ2-6, with 9 bases identical to TRBD1. Germline CDR1 MDHEN, CDR2 SYDVKM. The CDR3 runs to 17 residues. V was clipped by 10 bases and J by 2 bases; unmatched bases: 12. CDR3 sequence: CATHRDRAYPGANVLTF. DNA for the CDR3: TGTGCCACCCACCGGGACAGGGCTTATCCTGGGGCCAACGTCCTGACTTTC.

The rearrangement joins TRBV6-5 to TRBJ2-5; TRBD2 matches at 11 bases. V gave up 0 bases and J gave up 10 bases; unmatched junction bases: 10. The CDR3 runs to 16 residues. From germline, CDR1 is MNHEY and CDR2 SVGAGI. The CDR3 nucleotides are TGTGCCAGCAGTTACTCGAGACAGGGACTAGCGGCCTACCAGTACTTC. Encoded protein: CASSYSRQGLAAYQYF.

The V gene is TRBV30, the J gene TRBJ1-1; the D is unclear. This CDR3 comprises 13 residues. V lost 2 bases, J lost 0 bases, and 7 bases lay in between. Germline V CDR1 and CDR2: GTSNPN, SVGIG (reference sequence). The CDR3 loop is CAWSYNMNTEAFF. In nucleotides, the CDR3 is TGTGCCTGGAGTTATAACATGAACACTGAAGCTTTCTTT.

CDR3 in DNA: TGCGCCAGCGTTCCCGGGACAGAAAAACCCTACGAGCAGTACTTC. It specifies CASVPGTEKPYEQYF. The rearrangement links TRBV5-1 to TRBJ2-7, with 7 bases matching TRBD1. CDR3 size: 15 residues. From germline, CDR1 is SGHRS and CDR2 YFSETQ. V trimming: 7 bases; J trimming: 2 bases; junction bases outside the gene matches: 12.

This clone was picked up one time. J is TRBJ1-1 and V is TRBV19; maybe TRBD1 (6 bases). Trimming pared 4 bases from V and 1 base from J, leaving 13 bases between. The CDR3 has 15 amino acids. Germline assignment: CDR1 LNHDA and CDR2 SQIVND (reference sequence). The CDR3 sequence is CASSTGQTKNTEAFF. The DNA of the CDR3 is TGTGCCAGTAGTACAGGACAGACCAAGAACACTGAAGCTTTCTTT.

This clone was counted a few times. The chain employs TRBV19 and TRBJ2-7, with TRBD2 identical over 9 bases. Germline trimming cut 4 bases from V and 2 bases from J; bases unmatched to any gene: 6. This CDR3 comprises 15 residues. The germline gives CDR1 LNHDA, CDR2 SQIVND (reference sequence). The DNA for the CDR3 is TGTGCCAGTAGTACGCTGACTAGCGGTCCCTACGAGCAGTACTTC. Translating it yields CASSTLTSGPYEQYF.